Listed here are 13 T cell receptor beta chains from one sample, sequenced in a study of cytomegalovirus exposure and HLA in healthy donors. Vbeta (60) and Jbeta (13) primers were used in the PCR. Some clones are missing from TCRdb's copy, which holds only in-frame ones; the method was immunoSEQ multiplex PCR. The table shows tens of thousands of clones, with roughly 78% occurring only once. The source material was PBMCs. The receptors come from a man between 40 and 49 years old in good health and CMV-seronegative.

This chain links TRBV5-4 with TRBJ2-7; TRBD1 matches at 9 bases. The ends lost 0 bases at V and 6 bases at J; junction bases unmatched: 7. The CDR3 is 15 amino acids. From germline, CDR1 is SGHNT and CDR2 YYREEE (reference sequence). In DNA, the CDR3 is TGTGCCAGCAGCTTGGCCGGGGACAGGGTGGGCGAGCAGTACTTC. Residues: CASSLAGDRVGEQYF.

The chain has TRBV21-1 and TRBJ1-2; the table gives TRBD1 as D, unverified against the DNA. TRBV21-1 is recorded as a pseudogene. The CDR3 spans 15 residues. This CDR3 is CASSKALTGLKGYTF. The CDR3 DNA sequence: TGTGCCAGCAGCAAAGCCCTGACAGGGTTAAAGGGCTACACCTTC.

This chain joins TRBV28 and TRBJ1-1; 9 bases match TRBD1. J lost 1 base, V lost 3 bases, and 3 bases had no gene match. Per germline, CDR1 MDHEN and CDR2 SYDVKM. The CDR3 runs 15 residues. In nucleotides, the CDR3 is TGTGCCAGCAGTTTGACGGGACAGGGGAACACTGAAGCTTTCTTT. Translation: CASSLTGQGNTEAFF.

V and J are TRBV7-9 and TRBJ1-1, with D maybe TRBD1 (6 bases). Germline CDR1 reads SEHNR; CDR2 reads FQNEAQ (reference sequence). V shed 2 bases and J shed 1 base, with 11 bases lying between them. This CDR3 spans 15 amino acids. The CDR3 loop reads CASSLSGTPNTEAFF. The CDR3 DNA sequence: TGTGCCAGCAGCTTAAGCGGGACACCGAACACTGAAGCTTTCTTT. Complete variable domain (other parts from reference TRBV7-9 and TRBJ1-1): DTGVSQNPRHKITKRGQNVTFRCDPISEHNRLYWYRQTLGQGPEFLTYFQNEAQLEKSRLLSDRFSAERPKGSFSTLEIQRTEQGDSAMYLCASSLSGTPNTEAFFGQGTRLTVV.

This clone was observed a single time. The rearrangement uses TRBV11-3 and TRBJ2-1, with D uncertain. The CDR3 consists of 15 residues. Trimming removed 0 bases from V and 4 bases from J, with 10 bases in between. Looked up from germline, CDR1 is SGHNT and CDR2 is YENEEA. For the CDR3, the DNA is TGTGCCAGCAGCTTAGAGGCTCCTCCTTACAATGAGCAGTTCTTC. Its translation: CASSLEAPPYNEQFF.

This chain uses TRBV25-1 with TRBJ2-2, with a tentative D call TRBD1 (5 bases). The V end lost 6 bases, the J end lost 1 base, and 12 bases lay between the germline ends. CDR3 length: 15 amino acids. Germline V gives CDR1 MGHDK, CDR2 SYGVNS. CDR3 bases: TGTGCCAGCAGGTCAAATACAGGGAACACCGGGGAGCTGTTTTTT. This gives the protein CASRSNTGNTGELFF.

The gene calls are TRBV5-1 and TRBJ2-5, with D possibly TRBD1 on 5 matching bases. The closer fit of TRBJ2-7 to the DNA end suggests the J call may be wrong. Germline assignment: CDR1 SGHRS and CDR2 YFSETQ. The length of the CDR3 is 15 residues. For the CDR3, the DNA is TGCGCCAGCAGCCGACAAGGGGCCACCTCCTACGAGCAGTACTTC. It encodes CASSRQGATSYEQYF.

V usage is TRBV19 and J usage is TRBJ1-5, with a weak D call TRBD1 (5 bases). The CDR3 runs 14 residues. V lost 5 bases and J lost 9, with 17 bases in between. The V gene's germline CDR1 is LNHDA and CDR2 SQIVND (reference sequence). The CDR3 DNA reads TGTGCCAGTAGTCCGGGGGGGGGAGCACGGCCCCAGCATTTT. Translated: CASSPGGGARPQHF.

This rearrangement joins TRBV5-1 to TRBJ2-5; maybe TRBD1 (6 bases). Gene TRBJ2-7 matches the end of the DNA better, so the J call may be wrong. Germline values: CDR1 SGHRS, CDR2 YFSETQ. This CDR3 is 16 amino acids long. Written as DNA, the CDR3 is TGCGCCAGCAGCTTGGAGGCCCAGACAGGCTCCTACGAGCAGTACTTC. Translation: CASSLEAQTGSYEQYF.

J is TRBJ1-1 and V is TRBV18, with D possibly TRBD1 on 5 matching bases. V was shortened by 6 bases and J by 0 bases, with 17 bases between the two germline ends. CDR3 size: 16 residues. Germline assignment: CDR1 KGHSH and CDR2 LQKENI. CDR3 amino acids: CASSLDSPYMNTEAFF. The CDR3 DNA is TGTGCCAGCTCGCTCGACAGCCCCTACATGAACACTGAAGCTTTCTTT.

This chain uses TRBV5-4 with TRBJ2-3; TRBD1 is a possible D gene (6 bases). The CDR3 length is 18 residues. The V gene's germline CDR1 is SGHNT and CDR2 YYREEE (reference sequence). Between the trimmed V and J ends, which lost 4 bases and 2 bases, there was a span of 23 bases. CDR3 protein: CASSLRRTQGPFTDTQYF. CDR3 nucleotide sequence: TGTGCCAGCAGCCTGAGGCGAACACAGGGACCGTTCACAGATACGCAGTATTTT.

The chain uses TRBV6-6 and TRBJ2-1; 10 bases match TRBD2. Trimming took 6 bases from V and 9 from J; bases not matched to a gene: 14. In germline, CDR1 is MNHNY, CDR2 SVGAGI (reference sequence). The CDR3 totals 16 residues. CDR3 loop: CASSPPTAGGPGEQFF. Here the CDR3 DNA reads TGTGCCAGCAGCCCCCCCACAGCGGGAGGGCCGGGTGAGCAGTTCTTC.

This chain uses TRBV28 with TRBJ2-2; D may be TRBD1 (6 bases). This CDR3 has 15 amino acids. Trimming left V 3 bases short and J 4 bases short, with 12 bases between. Per germline, CDR1 MDHEN and CDR2 SYDVKM. For the CDR3, the DNA is TGTGCCAGCAGTTTGGGGGCCATCACCACCGGGGAGCTGTTTTTT. It specifies CASSLGAITTGELFF.